The 30 T cell receptor beta chains in this list originate from one sample, sequenced in a study of T cell repertoires in cytomegalovirus infection. No cognate antigen is known for these TCRs. MiXCR, run by TCRdb on the reads, gives a single entry per CDR3 protein. The sample holds under 850,000 distinct CDR3 sequences; about 30% are singletons and the top ten take around a sixth. Material: cultured PBMCs, obtained from culture after CMV antigen stimulation. Receptor source: a human donor in good health (CMV status not recorded). Some clones in this sample may be carry-over from other donors' samples.

This clonotype was found many times. The V gene is TRBV7-2, the J gene TRBJ1-5; TRBD1 might be the D (6 bases). This CDR3 has 17 residues. Germline lookup yields CDR1 SGHTA and CDR2 FQGNSA. Between the trimmed V and J ends, which lost 2 bases and 4 bases, there was a span of 18 bases. CDR3 amino acids: CASSLISGVMINQPQHF. The CDR3, as DNA: TGTGCCAGCAGCTTAATTTCAGGGGTGATGATTAATCAGCCCCAGCATTTT.

The chain employs TRBV7-9 and TRBJ1-6; D gene uncertain. This CDR3 is built from 14 residues. Germline CDR1 reads SEHNR; CDR2 reads FQNEAQ (reference sequence). Trimming pared 6 bases from V and 8 bases from J, leaving 14 bases between. CDR3 DNA sequence: TGTGCCAGCAGTCGGGCGGCGGTCGATTCACCCCTCCACTTT. Translating it yields CASSRAAVDSPLHF.

The gene calls are TRBV5-1 and TRBJ1-2; D is unresolved. Trimming stripped 0 bases from V and 2 bases from J, with 11 bases between. CDR3 length: 15 residues. The germline V gene has CDR1 SGHRS and CDR2 YFSETQ. The DNA of the CDR3 is TGCGCCAGCAGCTTGGCCGGGAATCTCAACTATGGCTACACCTTC. This gives the protein CASSLAGNLNYGYTF.

The sample holds one count of this clonotype. J is TRBJ1-1 and V is TRBV6-5; perhaps TRBD1 as D (6 bases). Trimming cost V 6 bases and J 2 bases, with 10 bases left between them. CDR1 is MNHEY, CDR2 SVGAGI, per germline. The CDR3 extends over 13 amino acids. CDR3 residues: CASRWDTNTEAFF. In DNA form, the CDR3 reads TGTGCCAGCAGATGGGACACTAACACTGAAGCTTTCTTT.

The rearrangement uses TRBV4-1 and TRBJ1-5, with D hard to call. In germline, CDR1 is MGHRA, CDR2 YSYEKL. The CDR3 extends over 18 amino acids. The ends were cut back, 1 base at V and 5 bases at J, with 21 bases in the middle. CDR3 residues: CASSQAAVGAPGDQPQHF. The CDR3 region has the DNA TGCGCCAGCAGCCAAGCCGCGGTGGGTGCCCCCGGCGATCAGCCCCAGCATTTT.

This chain uses TRBV7-3 with TRBJ2-7; TRBD1 matches 11 bases. The CDR3 extends over 14 amino acids. CDR1 and CDR2 from the germline V gene are SGHTA and FQGTGA. Germline trimming cut 4 bases from V and 6 bases from J; bases unmatched to any gene: 5. CDR3: CASSWDRGSLEQYF. The CDR3 DNA sequence: TGTGCCAGCAGCTGGGACAGGGGGTCCCTCGAGCAGTACTTC.

V gene TRBV7-2 combines with J gene TRBJ1-6, with 8 bases that match TRBD1. This CDR3 has 14 residues. J gave up 9 bases and V 4 bases, and 5 bases lay outside the gene matches. Germline loops: CDR1 SGHTA, CDR2 FQGNSA. DNA of the CDR3: TGTGCCAGCAGCTCTACAGGGGGTTTTTCACCCCTCCACTTT. This gives the protein CASSSTGGFSPLHF.

This clonotype has just a few counts. CDR3 nucleotide sequence: TGTGCCAGTAGAACCGGGACAGCCGGGAATCAGCCCCAGCATTTT. It specifies CASRTGTAGNQPQHF. The V and J genes are TRBV19 and TRBJ1-5, with TRBD1 matching over 7 bases. The CDR3 is 15 residues long. V shed 6 bases, J shed 4 bases, and the junction held 9 bases outside the gene matches. Germline CDR1 reads LNHDA; CDR2 reads SQIVND (reference sequence).

The chain links TRBV6-6 to TRBJ2-3, with a tentative D call TRBD2 (6 bases). V was trimmed by 0 bases and J by 10 bases, leaving 14 bases between them. Germline V gene lookup returns CDR1 MNHNY and CDR2 SVGAGI (reference sequence). The length of the CDR3 is 14 residues. This CDR3 reads CASSYSGSGEAQYF. The CDR3 DNA reads as TGTGCCAGCAGTTACTCAGGTAGCGGAGAGGCGCAGTATTTT.

V usage is TRBV19 and J usage is TRBJ1-5; D uncertain. Trimming removed 2 bases from V and 7 bases from J, with 21 bases in between. The CDR3 length is 17 residues. Germline CDR1 reads LNHDA; CDR2 reads SQIVND (reference sequence). CDR3 nucleotide sequence: TGTGCCAGTAGTATAAGGTCAGGATTCGGGGTGTTGCAGCCCCAGCATTTT. Amino acids: CASSIRSGFGVLQPQHF.

This chain uses TRBV7-2 with TRBJ2-3; 9 bases line up with TRBD2. CDR3 size: 16 residues. Germline V gives CDR1 SGHTA, CDR2 FQGNSA. V lost 5 bases, J lost 7 bases, and 13 bases stayed unmatched. The CDR3 spells CASSPSGGASGNTQYF. DNA of the CDR3: TGTGCCAGCAGCCCGTCGGGGGGGGCTAGCGGGAATACGCAGTATTTT.

This clonotype has ten or more counts. This chain links TRBV12-3 or TRBV12-4 with TRBJ2-6; TRBD1 is a possible D gene (5 bases). V lost 6 bases and J lost 0, with 9 bases in between. The CDR3 runs to 15 residues. CDR3 protein: CASSFTGSGANVLTF. The CDR3 coding sequence is TGTGCCAGCAGCTTTACAGGCTCTGGGGCCAACGTCCTGACTTTC.

V and J are TRBV20-1 and TRBJ2-7; D is undetermined. From germline, CDR1 is DFQATT and CDR2 SNEGSKA (reference sequence). The CDR3 sequence is 13 residues long. With 0 bases removed from V and 6 bases from J, the gap between germline ends came to 12 bases. CDR3 nucleotides: TGCAGTGCTAGAGATACTAAGGCACTCGAGCAGTACTTC. It translates to CSARDTKALEQYF.

The chain links TRBV5-6 to TRBJ2-5; D perhaps matches TRBD1 (6 bases). Germline assignment: CDR1 SGHDT and CDR2 YYEEEE. The CDR3 runs 14 residues. The ends were cut back, 1 base at V and 3 bases at J, with 10 bases in the middle. Here the CDR3 reads CASSLLGAEETQYF. CDR3 bases: TGTGCCAGCAGCTTGTTGGGGGCTGAAGAGACCCAGTACTTC.

This clonotype appeared many times. The chain recombines TRBV7-2 with TRBJ2-3; D possibly corresponds to TRBD2 (5 bases). The CDR3 runs to 14 residues. Trimming left V 3 bases short and J 4 bases short, with 11 bases between. The V gene's germline CDR1 is SGHTA and CDR2 FQGNSA. CDR3 in amino acids: CASSFGLQSDTQYF. The DNA of the CDR3 is TGTGCCAGCAGCTTCGGACTGCAGTCAGATACGCAGTATTTT.

This rearrangement joins TRBV20-1 to TRBJ2-6; D tentatively reads TRBD1 or TRBD2 (5 bases each). Germline assignment: CDR1 DFQATT and CDR2 SNEGSKA (reference sequence). CDR3 size: 14 residues. V was clipped by 3 bases and J by 2 bases, with 8 bases between them. The CDR3 loop is CSASWGPGANVLTF. In DNA, the CDR3 is TGCAGTGCTAGTTGGGGACCTGGGGCCAACGTCCTGACTTTC.

This clonotype has only a few counts. This sequence joins TRBV6-1 and TRBJ1-6; 7 positions agree with TRBD1. The CDR3 consists of 13 residues. Germline lookup yields CDR1 MNHNS and CDR2 SASEGT. V lost 9 bases to trimming and J lost 9 bases; unmatched junction nucleotides: 8. The chain's CDR3 is CASYRGLGSPLHF. The CDR3 DNA reads TGTGCCAGTTACAGGGGACTTGGTTCACCCCTCCACTTT.

This clonotype was counted ten times or more. This chain joins TRBV7-8 and TRBJ1-3, with no clear D. This CDR3 is built from 13 residues. Germline CDR1 is SGHVS and CDR2 is FQNEAQ. The germline V and J ends were trimmed by 9 bases and 1 base, with 10 bases remaining between them. The CDR3 sequence is CASGPSSGNTIYF. The CDR3 region has the DNA TGTGCCAGTGGACCGTCGTCTGGAAACACCATATATTTT.

The V call is TRBV11-2, the J call TRBJ2-1; D ambiguous. The V gene's germline CDR1 is SGHAT and CDR2 FQNNGV. Between the trimmed V and J ends, which lost 5 bases and 4 bases, there was a span of 12 bases. This CDR3 region has 14 residues. Here the CDR3 reads CASSRVGHYNEQFF. The CDR3 DNA sequence: TGTGCCAGCAGCCGGGTGGGTCATTACAATGAGCAGTTCTTC.

The rearrangement joins TRBV19 to TRBJ1-1; D unclear. Trimming took off 7 bases at V and 10 bases at J, with 13 bases between the two ends. The CDR3 length is 11 residues. Germline V gene data show CDR1 as LNHDA and CDR2 as SQIVND (reference sequence). Here the CDR3 reads CASTYRRLAFF. In nucleotides, the CDR3 is TGTGCCAGTACCTATCGGAGATTAGCTTTCTTT.

This clonotype was seen only a few times. The chain uses TRBV7-2 and TRBJ2-3; D uncertain. Trimming cost V 0 bases and J 3 bases, with 4 bases left between them. The CDR3 has 13 amino acids. CDR1 is SGHTA and CDR2 is FQGNSA in the germline V gene. CDR3 in amino acids: CASSLAWTDTQYF. The CDR3 DNA sequence: TGTGCCAGCAGCTTAGCGTGGACAGATACGCAGTATTTT.

The rearrangement joins TRBV10-3 to TRBJ2-5, with 9 nucleotides matching TRBD1. This CDR3 has 14 amino acids. The junction had 3 bases not matched to a gene; V was cut back by 5 bases and J by 2 bases. CDR1 and CDR2 from the germline V gene are ENHRY and SYGVKD. The CDR3: CAISTGTGQETQYF. CDR3 nucleotide sequence: TGTGCCATCAGTACCGGGACAGGGCAAGAGACCCAGTACTTC.

Concerning this clonotype itself: A much larger clone lies one base from this, so it may be a read error. As DNA, the CDR3 is TGTGCCATCAGTGACGCCCGGGACAGGGCCAAAAGCATTCAGTACTTC. Amino acid sequence: CAISDARDRAKSIQYF. The chain joins TRBV10-3 to TRBJ2-4, with TRBD1 identical over 9 bases. Germline values: CDR1 ENHRY, CDR2 SYGVKD. This CDR3 region has 16 residues.

With regard to this clonotype: The junction and the germline gene differ at one end; a read error may be behind it. This sequence joins TRBV20-1 and TRBJ1-2; no definite D call. The CDR3 extends over 11 amino acids. Germline CDR1 is DFQATT and CDR2 is SNEGSKA (reference sequence). This chain's CDR3 is CSAQRNYDYTF. For the CDR3, the DNA is TGCAGTGCGCAGCGAAACTATGACTACACCTTC.

On this clonotype: A much larger clone lies one base from this, so it may be a read error. This chain connects TRBV12-3 or TRBV12-4 to TRBJ1-1; D remains ambiguous. The CDR3 has 13 amino acids. The CDR3 protein is CASSPLMNTGAFF. The CDR3 DNA sequence: TGTGCCAGCAGTCCTTTGATGAACACTGGAGCTTTCTTT.

This chain joins TRBV19 and TRBJ1-2; no clear D. The V gene lost 7 bases and the J gene lost 7 bases, with 13 bases spanning the gap. This CDR3 region has 12 residues. The germline CDR1 and CDR2 sequences are LNHDA and SQIVND (reference sequence). The CDR3 DNA sequence: TGTGCCAGTAATCCAGGCGGACCTGGCTACACCTTC. This translates into CASNPGGPGYTF.

This clonotype was observed a few times. The CDR3 sequence is CASTMGSAGKETQYF. In DNA form, the CDR3 reads TGTGCCAGTACAATGGGCTCGGCAGGGAAAGAGACCCAGTACTTC. The chain couples TRBV6-6 to TRBJ2-5; the D gene is possibly TRBD1 (5 bases). This CDR3 has 15 residues. Germline assignment: CDR1 MNHNY and CDR2 SVGAGI (reference sequence). V shed 9 bases and J shed 3 bases, with 20 bases lying between them.

This chain joins TRBV20-1 and TRBJ2-3; 11 nucleotides agree with TRBD2. This CDR3 spans 15 amino acids. The V gene end was trimmed by 1 base and the J gene end by 4 bases; junction bases not matched to a gene: 4. CDR1 is DFQATT, CDR2 SNEGSKA, per germline (reference sequence). CDR3 DNA: TGCAGTGCTAGAGTGGTAGCGGGAGGGGCAGATACGCAGTATTTT. This gives the protein CSARVVAGGADTQYF.

The gene calls are TRBV29-1 and TRBJ1-6; the D gene is possibly TRBD1 (5 bases). Trimming shortened V by 7 bases and J by 0 bases, and 7 bases separated the two germline ends. Germline CDR1 SQVTM, CDR2 ANQGSEA. The CDR3 contains 13 residues. CDR3 sequence: CSAGSSYNSPLHF. For the CDR3, the DNA is TGCAGCGCAGGGAGCTCCTATAATTCACCCCTCCACTTT. The whole variable domain, filled in from reference TRBV29-1 and TRBJ1-6, reads SAVISQKPSRDICQRGTSLTIQCQVDSQVTMMFWYRQQPGQSLTLIATANQGSEATYESGFVIDKFPISRPNLTFSTLTVSNMSPEDSSIYLCSAGSSYNSPLHFGNGTRLTVT.

This chain joins TRBV20-1 and TRBJ2-7; a possible D gene is TRBD1 (6 bases). The CDR3 consists of 14 residues. V was cut by 6 bases and J by 3 bases, with 18 bases left in between. The V gene's germline CDR1 is DFQATT and CDR2 SNEGSKA (reference sequence). The CDR3 region is CSADGTPGRYEQYF. In nucleotides, the CDR3 is TGCAGTGCCGACGGGACACCAGGGCGCTACGAGCAGTACTTC.